This passage covers 18 T cell receptor beta chains from one sample sequenced in a study of OX40 agonist ivuxolimab in advanced cancers. Using immunoSEQ multiplex PCR, the repertoire was profiled, and TCRdb retains in-frame clones only, with some absent. The data show 65,000 to 80,000 clones, under 95% seen once. The sample in question was CD4+ or CD8+ T cells sorted from blood, obtained in a trial of the OX40 agonist ivuxolimab. All receptors derive from an adult with an advanced solid tumor such as melanoma, head and neck, liver or kidney cancer.

This rearrangement joins TRBV6-1 to TRBJ1-2; D not resolved. The length of the CDR3 is 15 residues. The germline V and J ends were trimmed by 7 bases and 0 bases, with 15 bases remaining between them. Germline V CDR1 and CDR2: MNHNS, SASEGT. CDR3 coding DNA: TGTGCCAGCAACTTTCGACGGTCAGCTAACTATGGCTACACCTTC. Its protein product is CASNFRRSANYGYTF.

J is TRBJ2-7 and V is TRBV2; TRBD2 matches at 7 bases. From germline, CDR1 is SNHLY and CDR2 FYNNEI. The CDR3 is made up of 15 amino acids. Trimming at V came to 10 bases and at J to 7 bases, leaving 19 bases not matched to a gene. CDR3 loop: CATYHSGLRETEQYF. The CDR3 bases are TGTGCCACCTACCATAGCGGGCTTCGGGAGACGGAGCAGTACTTC. The entire variable domain, with the rest obtained from reference TRBV2 and TRBJ2-7, is as follows: EPEVTQTPSHQVTQMGQEVILRCVPISNHLYFYWYRQILGQKVEFLVSFYNNEISEKSEIFDDQFSVERPDGSNFTLKIRSTKLEDSAMYFCATYHSGLRETEQYFGPGTRLTVT.

CDR3 protein: CASAPWGSSYEQYF. In nucleotides, the CDR3 is TGTGCCAGCGCTCCTTGGGGCAGCTCCTACGAGCAGTACTTC. The chain employs TRBV25-1 and TRBJ2-7, with D possibly matching TRBD1 (5 bases). The V end lost 8 bases, the J end lost 0 bases, and 14 bases lay between the germline ends. Looked up from germline, CDR1 is MGHDK and CDR2 is SYGVNS. The CDR3 spans 14 residues.

This chain joins TRBV29-1 and TRBJ1-3; D uncertain. This CDR3 comprises 15 residues. V was cut by 4 bases and J by 0 bases, with 13 bases left in between. Germline V gives CDR1 SQVTM, CDR2 ANQGSEA. CDR3 sequence reads: CSVVGDKYSGNTIYF. Here the CDR3 DNA reads TGCAGCGTTGTCGGAGACAAATACTCTGGAAACACCATATATTTT.

This chain uses TRBV11-2 with TRBJ2-7; D is unclear. Between the trimmed V and J ends, which lost 5 bases and 3 bases, there was a span of 11 bases. The CDR3 is 13 residues long. Germline V gives CDR1 SGHAT, CDR2 FQNNGV. The CDR3 DNA reads as TGTGCCAGCAGCCTTGACTCTGTCTACGAGCAGTACTTC. Translation: CASSLDSVYEQYF.

The V call is TRBV30, the J call TRBJ2-7; no reliable D call. This CDR3 has 17 residues. Trimming removed 4 bases from V and 2 bases from J, with 24 bases in between. The germline gives CDR1 GTSNPN, CDR2 SVGIG (reference sequence). The CDR3 protein is CAWTALGDPIPTYEQYF. DNA of the CDR3: TGTGCCTGGACGGCTCTCGGTGATCCCATCCCGACCTACGAGCAGTACTTC. The complete variable domain, with remaining parts taken from reference TRBV30 and TRBJ2-7, reads SQTIHQWPATLVQPVGSPLSLECTVEGTSNPNLYWYRQAAGRGLQLLFYSVGIGQISSEVPQNLSASRPQDRQFILSSKKLLLSDSGFYLCAWTALGDPIPTYEQYFGPGTRLTVT.

V gene TRBV4-1 combines with J gene TRBJ1-3; D is ambiguous. The V gene's germline CDR1 is MGHRA and CDR2 YSYEKL. The V and J ends lost 2 bases and 3 bases respectively, with 11 bases between them. The CDR3 totals 15 residues. The CDR3 is CASSQPRGSGNTIYF. CDR3 in DNA: TGCGCCAGCAGCCAACCACGGGGTAGTGGAAACACCATATATTTT.

V is TRBV27 and J is TRBJ1-1; 7 bases agree with TRBD1. The CDR3 has 17 amino acids. J lost 0 bases, V lost 5 bases, and 12 bases had no gene match. The V gene's germline CDR1 is MNHEY and CDR2 SMNVEV (reference sequence). The CDR3 spells CASSAITGVYMNTEAFF. CDR3 coding DNA: TGTGCCAGCAGTGCCATCACAGGGGTCTACATGAACACTGAAGCTTTCTTT.

V usage is TRBV10-3 and J usage is TRBJ2-1; 14 bases line up with TRBD2. From germline, CDR1 is ENHRY and CDR2 SYGVKD. This CDR3 is built from 18 residues. J gave up 7 bases and V 4 bases, and 12 bases lay outside the gene matches. The CDR3 nucleotides read TGTGCCATCAGTGCCTCCGGGGGACTAGCGGGGGCGCGGAATGAGCAGTTCTTC. Translation: CAISASGGLAGARNEQFF.

The rearrangement joins TRBV27 to TRBJ2-5, with TRBD2 identical over 12 bases. J was trimmed by 3 bases and V by 10 bases; bases with no gene match: 6. Germline values: CDR1 MNHEY, CDR2 SMNVEV (reference sequence). This CDR3 comprises 14 residues. For the CDR3, the DNA is TGTGCCACTAGTGGACTAGCGGGGAAAGAGACCCAGTACTTC. Translated, it gives CATSGLAGKETQYF.

V is TRBV30 and J is TRBJ1-1; D perhaps matches TRBD1 (6 bases). The CDR3 totals 15 residues. Germline values: CDR1 GTSNPN, CDR2 SVGIG (reference sequence). Trimming removed 2 bases from V and 5 bases from J, with 18 bases in between. CDR3: CAWSPGTLLRTEAFF. CDR3 nucleotides: TGTGCCTGGAGTCCCGGGACATTACTGAGGACTGAAGCTTTCTTT. The full variable domain, with the rest looked up from reference TRBV30 and TRBJ1-1, is SQTIHQWPATLVQPVGSPLSLECTVEGTSNPNLYWYRQAAGRGLQLLFYSVGIGQISSEVPQNLSASRPQDRQFILSSKKLLLSDSGFYLCAWSPGTLLRTEAFFGQGTRLTVV.

This chain connects TRBV29-1 to TRBJ2-7; tentative D call: TRBD2 (7 bases). Germline V lookup: CDR1 SQVTM, CDR2 ANQGSEA. Trimming shortened V by 1 base and J by 3 bases, and 13 bases separated the two germline ends. CDR3 length: 14 amino acids. CDR3 bases: TGCAGCGTTGAAGGTCAGGGAGGGGGCTACGAGCAGTACTTC. Residues: CSVEGQGGGYEQYF.

The rearrangement links TRBV4-1 to TRBJ1-6, with unresolved D. CDR1 and CDR2 from the germline V gene are MGHRA and YSYEKL. Trimming took 0 bases from V and 0 from J, leaving 6 bases between them. The CDR3 contains 16 residues. CDR3 region: CASSQEVSSYNSPLHF. The CDR3 DNA reads as TGCGCCAGCAGCCAAGAAGTCAGCTCCTATAATTCACCCCTCCACTTT.

V and J are TRBV10-3 and TRBJ2-3; D ambiguous. The CDR3 covers 15 residues. CDR1 is ENHRY, CDR2 SYGVKD, per germline. Trimming shortened V by 6 bases and J by 0 bases, and 13 bases separated the two germline ends. CDR3 DNA sequence: TGTGCCATCAGAGATTATCCTAGAAGCACAGATACGCAGTATTTT. It encodes CAIRDYPRSTDTQYF.

This chain joins TRBV9 and TRBJ1-5; TRBD1 might be the D (5 bases). Trimming stripped 3 bases from V and 6 bases from J, with 16 bases between. CDR3 length: 15 residues. CDR1 and CDR2 (germline): SGDLS, YYNGEE. The CDR3 DNA follows: TGTGCCAGCAGCGCCCACTATGGGGACGCTCAGCCCCAGCATTTT. Translation: CASSAHYGDAQPQHF.

This clone was seen once. The gene calls are TRBV11-3 and TRBJ1-1; unclear D gene. Germline V gives CDR1 SGHNT, CDR2 YENEEA. This CDR3 region has 12 residues. Deletions cut 2 bases from V and 1 base from J, with 2 bases between. The DNA of the CDR3 is TGTGCCAGCAGCTTAAGGAACACTGAAGCTTTCTTT. Protein sequence: CASSLRNTEAFF.

The chain employs TRBV27 and TRBJ2-7, with D possibly being TRBD2 (7 bases). Germline CDR1 is MNHEY and CDR2 is SMNVEV (reference sequence). V lost 0 bases, J lost 2 bases, and 11 bases lay in between. The CDR3 extends over 15 amino acids. The CDR3 is CASSLSEGGTYEQYF. DNA for the CDR3: TGTGCCAGCAGTTTATCGGAGGGGGGGACCTACGAGCAGTACTTC.

This clone was recorded once. This chain joins TRBV7-9 and TRBJ1-1; a possible D gene is TRBD1 (5 bases). The germline gives CDR1 SEHNR, CDR2 FQNEAQ (reference sequence). The CDR3 has 14 residues. V lost 7 bases and J 3 bases, leaving 15 bases between the germline ends. The CDR3 DNA is TGTGCCAGCACCATAAGGGTAGGGGACACTGAAGCTTTCTTT. It yields the protein CASTIRVGDTEAFF.